The clone carrying this T cell receptor beta chain was seen a few times. Its antigen is unidentified. Described time point: newly diagnosed, previously untreated cHL patient sample. Untreated, newly diagnosed classical Hodgkin lymphoma PBMCs served for comparison. The repertoire was sequenced with immunoSEQ multiplex PCR; TCRdb's copy has only in-frame clones and lacks some. The profile covers about 25,000 clones, with approximately 95% appearing a single time and approximately 4% taken by the ten largest. The data belong to a study of PD-1 blockade in classical Hodgkin lymphoma. Points from the study as a whole: Lower baseline TCR diversity was reported for newly diagnosed patients than for healthy donors. Why the repertoires differ is still unclear, perhaps disease activity or prior therapy.

Germline V CDR1 and CDR2: MNHEY, SMNVEV (reference sequence). With 4 bases clipped from V and 13 bases from J, the junction kept 10 bases outside the gene matches. The CDR3 sequence is 12 residues long. The TCR was taken from a human donor with classical Hodgkin lymphoma. This chain joins TRBV27 and TRBJ2-7; 7 bases agree with TRBD1. Material for sequencing was peripheral blood mononuclear cells (PBMCs). The CDR3 here is CASSSRQGPHYF. In nucleotides, the CDR3 is TGTGCCAGCAGTTCCCGACAGGGCCCGCACTACTTC.